This entry concerns a single T cell receptor (beta chain). Its antigen specificity is not known. Base-call qualities are not available, and no considerably larger clone is one nucleotide away. The immunoSEQ Assay, a bias-controlled multiplex PCR, was used to amplify TCRbeta CDR3 regions from genomic DNA. The paper's processing steps were these. The number of nucleated cells in each sample was estimated by amplification of reference gene primers within the assay. To quantify the absolute abundance of each unique TCRbeta CDR3 rearrangement, sequence reads were collapsed and filtered. Productive Simpson clonality was computed per sample as the square root of Simpson's diversity index over productive rearrangements. Drawn from immuneACCESS, this table holds only the in-frame rearrangements with V and J called that TCRdb kept. Clones are partly lost; checked studies trace under half to an unresolved V gene and leave the rest unexplained. The V and J calls and clone size are taken from that table; D and trimming were inferred from the DNA. For this sample the table gives some 250,000 clones, of which around 90% were detected only once. The top ten clones comprise around 0.8% of the sample.

The data originate from a study of blood T cell repertoires in COVID-19 (dated by TCRdb to the early 2020s). Regarding the study in general: The collaborator samples originated in the United States, Italy and Spain and spanned the acute and convalescent phases of COVID-19. Where HLA class I and class II types were available, the types were taken from metadata supplied by the sample provider, not from assay-based typing. The material from the prospective study consisted of cDNA or gDNA derived from T cells, B-cell-depleted T cells, or PBMCs. A de-identified subject ID, COVID-19 status, age in years and sex were almost always included in the sample metadata. Deeply sampled blood TCRbeta repertoires from subjects exposed to, actively infected with, or recovered from COVID-19 were included in the dataset. The samples were drawn from the first 160 participants of the ongoing ImmuneRACE study and from 1,254 subjects provided by 6 global collaborators. The repertoires were released in a freely available public database intended as a resource for research on the immune response to SARS-CoV-2.

Results and caveats for the whole study, not just this receptor: The quantity of clinical and demographic metadata differed by source and by participant and was supplied without curation.

Each collaborating institution followed its own protocols to collect whole blood in K2EDTA tubes. For TCRbeta analysis, collaborators shipped samples in one of three forms: frozen whole blood, isolated PBMCs, or DNA extracted from either of those sample types. Reading from cysteine to phenylalanine, the CDR3 counts 15 amino acids. Just the 45-base CDR3 DNA is kept, in frame starting at base 1. V drops 2 bases and J drops 0 bases, leaving 10 bases in between. The germline V gene supplies CDR1 MNHEY and CDR2 SVGEGT. Recombination joined TRBV6-2 or TRBV6-3 with TRBJ1-1, with no confidently assigned D gene. The specimen was peripheral blood. The sequence derives from a woman aged 30 to 39 with acute or convalescent COVID-19. The DNA reads TGTGCCAGCAGTTACAAGAGAATCCTGAACACTGAAGCTTTCTTT. Translated, it reads CASSYKRILNTEAFF.